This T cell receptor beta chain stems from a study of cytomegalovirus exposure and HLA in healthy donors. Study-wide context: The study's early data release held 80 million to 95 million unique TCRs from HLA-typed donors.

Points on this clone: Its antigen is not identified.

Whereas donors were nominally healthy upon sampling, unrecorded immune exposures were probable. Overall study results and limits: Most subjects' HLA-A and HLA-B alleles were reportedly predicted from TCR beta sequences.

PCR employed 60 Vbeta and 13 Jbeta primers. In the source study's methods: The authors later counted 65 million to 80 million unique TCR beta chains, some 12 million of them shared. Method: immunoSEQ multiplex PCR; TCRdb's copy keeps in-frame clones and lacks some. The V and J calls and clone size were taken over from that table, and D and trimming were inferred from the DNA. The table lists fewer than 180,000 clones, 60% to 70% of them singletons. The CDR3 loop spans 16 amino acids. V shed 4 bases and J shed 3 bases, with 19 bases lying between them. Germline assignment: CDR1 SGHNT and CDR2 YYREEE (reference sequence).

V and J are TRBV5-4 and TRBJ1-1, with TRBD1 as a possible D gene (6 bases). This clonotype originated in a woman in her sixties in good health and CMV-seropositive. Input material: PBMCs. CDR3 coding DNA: TGTGCCAGCAGCCCTGGATCAGGAAACAGGGACACTGAAGCTTTCTTT. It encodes CASSPGSGNRDTEAFF.